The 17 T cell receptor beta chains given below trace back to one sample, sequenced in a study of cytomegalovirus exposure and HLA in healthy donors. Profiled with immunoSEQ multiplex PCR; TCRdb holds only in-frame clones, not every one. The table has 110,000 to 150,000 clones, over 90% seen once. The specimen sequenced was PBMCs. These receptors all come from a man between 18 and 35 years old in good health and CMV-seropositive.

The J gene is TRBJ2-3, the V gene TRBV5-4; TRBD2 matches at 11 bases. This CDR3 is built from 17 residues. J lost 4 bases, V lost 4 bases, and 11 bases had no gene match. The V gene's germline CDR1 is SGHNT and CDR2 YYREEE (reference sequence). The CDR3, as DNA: TGTGCCAGCAGCCAACCGACTAGCGGGAATCGGGCAGATACGCAGTATTTT. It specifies CASSQPTSGNRADTQYF.

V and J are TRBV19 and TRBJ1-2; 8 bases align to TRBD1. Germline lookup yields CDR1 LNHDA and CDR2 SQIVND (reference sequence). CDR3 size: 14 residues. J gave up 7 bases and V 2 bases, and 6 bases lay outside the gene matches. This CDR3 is CASSIRGQATGYTF. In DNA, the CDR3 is TGTGCCAGTAGTATAAGGGGACAGGCGACTGGCTACACCTTC.

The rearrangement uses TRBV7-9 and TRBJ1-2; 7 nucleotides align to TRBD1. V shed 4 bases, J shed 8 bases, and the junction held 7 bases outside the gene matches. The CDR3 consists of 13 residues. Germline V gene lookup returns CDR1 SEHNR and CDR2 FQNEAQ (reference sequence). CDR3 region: CASSSLQGFGYTF. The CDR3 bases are TGTGCCAGCAGCTCCTTACAGGGGTTCGGCTACACCTTC.

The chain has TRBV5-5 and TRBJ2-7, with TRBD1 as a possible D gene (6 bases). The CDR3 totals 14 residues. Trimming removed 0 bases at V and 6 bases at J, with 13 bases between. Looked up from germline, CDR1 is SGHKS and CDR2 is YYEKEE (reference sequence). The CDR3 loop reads CASSLETGNFEQYF. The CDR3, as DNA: TGTGCCAGCAGCTTGGAAACAGGGAACTTCGAGCAGTACTTC.

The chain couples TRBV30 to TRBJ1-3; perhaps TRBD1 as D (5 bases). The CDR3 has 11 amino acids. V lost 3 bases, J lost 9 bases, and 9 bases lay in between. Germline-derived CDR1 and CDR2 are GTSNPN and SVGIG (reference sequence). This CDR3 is CAWSREGTIYF. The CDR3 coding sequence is TGTGCCTGGAGCAGGGAAGGCACCATATATTTT.

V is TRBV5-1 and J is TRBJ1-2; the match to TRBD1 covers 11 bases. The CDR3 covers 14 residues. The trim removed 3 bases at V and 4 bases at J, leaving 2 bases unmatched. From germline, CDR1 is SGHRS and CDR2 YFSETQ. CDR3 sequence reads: CASSSGQGAYGYTF. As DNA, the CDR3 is TGCGCCAGCAGCTCCGGACAGGGGGCCTATGGCTACACCTTC.

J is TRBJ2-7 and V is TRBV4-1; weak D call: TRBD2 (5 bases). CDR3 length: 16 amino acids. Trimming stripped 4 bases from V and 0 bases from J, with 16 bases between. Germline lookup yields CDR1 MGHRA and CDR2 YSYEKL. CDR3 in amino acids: CASSPVVAQSSYEQYF. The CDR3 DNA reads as TGCGCCAGCAGCCCTGTAGTAGCGCAAAGCTCCTACGAGCAGTACTTC.

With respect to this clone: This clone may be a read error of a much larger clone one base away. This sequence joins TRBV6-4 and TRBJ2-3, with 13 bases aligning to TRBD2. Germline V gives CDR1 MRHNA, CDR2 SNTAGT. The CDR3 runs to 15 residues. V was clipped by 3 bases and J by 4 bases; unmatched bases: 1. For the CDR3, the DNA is TGTGCCAGCAGTGAACTAGCGGGAGGGCCAGATACGCAGTATTTT. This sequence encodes CASSELAGGPDTQYF.

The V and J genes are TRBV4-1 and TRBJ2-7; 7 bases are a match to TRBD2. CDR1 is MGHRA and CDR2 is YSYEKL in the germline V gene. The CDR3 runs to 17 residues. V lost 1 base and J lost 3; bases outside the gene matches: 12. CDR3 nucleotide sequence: TGCGCCAGCAGCCAAGCCCCCGGGGGGATTCAGAACTACGAGCAGTACTTC. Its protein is CASSQAPGGIQNYEQYF.

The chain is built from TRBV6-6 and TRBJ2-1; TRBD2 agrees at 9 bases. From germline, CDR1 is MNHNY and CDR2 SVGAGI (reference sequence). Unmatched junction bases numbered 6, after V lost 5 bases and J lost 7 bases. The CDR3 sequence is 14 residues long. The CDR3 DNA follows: TGTGCCAGCAGTCGGGTAGCGGGGGTGAATGAGCAGTTCTTC. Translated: CASSRVAGVNEQFF.

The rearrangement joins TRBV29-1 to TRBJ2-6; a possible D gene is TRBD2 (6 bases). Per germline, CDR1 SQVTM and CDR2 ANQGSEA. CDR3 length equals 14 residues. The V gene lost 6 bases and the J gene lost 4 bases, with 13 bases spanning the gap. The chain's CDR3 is CSVVAGTGANVLTF. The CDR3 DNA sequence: TGCAGCGTCGTGGCGGGGACGGGGGCCAACGTCCTGACTTTC.

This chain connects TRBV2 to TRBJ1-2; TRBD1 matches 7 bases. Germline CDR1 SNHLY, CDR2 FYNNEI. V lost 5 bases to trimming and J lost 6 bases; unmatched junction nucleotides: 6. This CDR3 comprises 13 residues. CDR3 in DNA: TGTGCCAGCAGTCTCACAGGGGCAGATGGCTACACCTTC. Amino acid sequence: CASSLTGADGYTF.

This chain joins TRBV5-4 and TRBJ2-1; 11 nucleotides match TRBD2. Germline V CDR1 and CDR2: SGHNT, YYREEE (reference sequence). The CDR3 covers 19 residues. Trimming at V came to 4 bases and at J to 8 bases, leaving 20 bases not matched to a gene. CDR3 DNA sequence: TGTGCCAGCAGCCCGGGACAGCGAGCTGTAGCGGGAGGGTTCGATGAGCAGTTCTTC. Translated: CASSPGQRAVAGGFDEQFF.

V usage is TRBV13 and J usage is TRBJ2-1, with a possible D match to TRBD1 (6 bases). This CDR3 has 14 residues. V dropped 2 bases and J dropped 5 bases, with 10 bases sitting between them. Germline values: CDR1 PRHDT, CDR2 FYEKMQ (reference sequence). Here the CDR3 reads CASSLLAGDNEQFF. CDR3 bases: TGTGCCAGCAGCTTATTGGCAGGGGACAATGAGCAGTTCTTC.

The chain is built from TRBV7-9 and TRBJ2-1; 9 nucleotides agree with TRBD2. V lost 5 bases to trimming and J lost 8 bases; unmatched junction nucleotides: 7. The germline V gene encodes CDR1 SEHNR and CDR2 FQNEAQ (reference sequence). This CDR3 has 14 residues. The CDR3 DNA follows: TGTGCCAGCAGCGTTGGGACTAGCCGGCATGAGCAGTTCTTC. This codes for CASSVGTSRHEQFF.

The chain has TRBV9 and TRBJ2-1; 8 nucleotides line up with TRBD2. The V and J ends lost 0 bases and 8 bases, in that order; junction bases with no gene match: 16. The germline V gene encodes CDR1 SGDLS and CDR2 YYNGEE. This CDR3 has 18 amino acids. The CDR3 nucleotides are TGTGCCAGCAGCGTAGCTTTCCCGCTAGCGGGTGGTAGGGATGAGCAGTTCTTC. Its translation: CASSVAFPLAGGRDEQFF.

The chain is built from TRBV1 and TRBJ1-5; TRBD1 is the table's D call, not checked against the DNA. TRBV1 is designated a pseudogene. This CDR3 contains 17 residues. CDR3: CTSSPLLELGGNQPQHF. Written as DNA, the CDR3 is TGCACCAGCAGCCCTCTTTTGGAGTTAGGGGGCAATCAGCCCCAGCATTTT.